These 5 T cell receptor beta chains were sequenced from one sample in a study of T-cell reconstitution after alpha-beta-depleted transplantation in children. Unique molecular identifiers were incorporated during preparation of the TCRbeta library. Each CDR3 protein gets one entry after TCRdb re-called the PCR reads with MiXCR. The sample has approximately 150,000 distinct CDR3 sequences, more than 8% seen once. Material: PBMCs, mostly from graft donor cells, obtained 180 days after TCRalphabeta/CD19-depleted stem cell transplant. The receptors come from a female patient between 2 and 10 years old who had a stem cell transplant for congenital amegakaryocytic thrombocytopenia, so the T cells may come from the graft donor.

This chain uses TRBV7-2 with TRBJ2-7; 8 positions match TRBD2. V shed 5 bases, J shed 4 bases, and the junction held 10 bases outside the gene matches. CDR3 size: 15 residues. Germline CDR1 is SGHTA and CDR2 is FQGNSA. Written as DNA, the CDR3 is TGTGCCAGCAGCCGAGCGGGAGTGGTGGCATACGAGCAGTACTTC. Protein sequence: CASSRAGVVAYEQYF.

Comment on this clonotype: A read error may explain this, as a much larger clone is one base away. This rearrangement joins TRBV5-1 to TRBJ1-4; no definite D call. V lost 0 bases and J 3 bases, leaving 15 bases between the germline ends. CDR1 is SGHRS, CDR2 YFSETQ, per germline. This CDR3 has 17 amino acids. CDR3 amino acids: CASSLEAGRAANEKLFF. The CDR3 DNA sequence: TGCGCCAGCAGCTTGGAGGCCGGGCGTGCAGCTAATGAAAAACTGTTTTTT.

At least ten counts were recorded for this clonotype. The chain couples TRBV6-1 to TRBJ1-1; D is possibly TRBD1 (6 bases). Trimming removed 6 bases from V and 0 bases from J, with 11 bases in between. CDR1 is MNHNS, CDR2 SASEGT, per germline. This CDR3 spans 14 amino acids. CDR3 in amino acids: CASSGGRLNTEAFF. CDR3 nucleotides: TGTGCCAGCAGCGGGGGGCGTCTGAACACTGAAGCTTTCTTT.

This clonotype was observed at least ten times. The J gene is TRBJ2-3, the V gene TRBV28; weak D call: TRBD1 (5 bases). CDR3 length: 15 amino acids. V gave up 10 bases and J gave up 1 base, with 18 bases separating them. Per germline, CDR1 MDHEN and CDR2 SYDVKM. CDR3 amino acids: CATGHFTTGTDTQYF. DNA for the CDR3: TGTGCCACCGGACACTTTACTACTGGCACAGATACGCAGTATTTT.

V and J are TRBV20-1 and TRBJ2-7; 10 bases map to TRBD2. Trimming cost V 5 bases and J 4 bases; bases outside gene matches: 5. Germline V gene lookup returns CDR1 DFQATT and CDR2 SNEGSKA (reference sequence). The CDR3 sequence is 13 residues long. Here the CDR3 DNA reads TGCAGTGCTGCGGCTAGCGGGAGTTACGAGCAGTACTTC. It yields the protein CSAAASGSYEQYF.